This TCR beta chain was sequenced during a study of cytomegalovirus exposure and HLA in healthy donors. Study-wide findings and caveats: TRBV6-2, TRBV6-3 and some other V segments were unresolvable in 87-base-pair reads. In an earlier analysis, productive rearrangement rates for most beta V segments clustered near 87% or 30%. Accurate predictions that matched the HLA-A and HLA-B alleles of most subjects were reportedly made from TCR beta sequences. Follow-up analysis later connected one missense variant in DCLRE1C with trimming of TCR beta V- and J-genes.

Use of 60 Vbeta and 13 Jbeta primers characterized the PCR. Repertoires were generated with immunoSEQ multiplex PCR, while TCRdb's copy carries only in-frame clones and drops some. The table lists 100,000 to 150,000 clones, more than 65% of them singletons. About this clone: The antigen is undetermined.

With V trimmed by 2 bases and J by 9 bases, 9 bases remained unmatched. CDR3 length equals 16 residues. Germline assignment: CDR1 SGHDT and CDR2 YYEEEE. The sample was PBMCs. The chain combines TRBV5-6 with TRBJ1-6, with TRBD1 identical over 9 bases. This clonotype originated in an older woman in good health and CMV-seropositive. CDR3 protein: CASSFPQGAIGSPLHF. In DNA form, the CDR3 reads TGTGCCAGCAGCTTTCCACAGGGGGCTATCGGTTCACCCCTCCACTTT.